This TCR beta chain is from a study of T cells expressing NK-cell markers. Background on the study: Seven of the eight sequenced donors were HCMV-seropositive; one was seronegative.

A word on this clonotype: The antigen is not known.

5'RACE template switching built TCR beta cDNA with unique molecular identifiers. TCRdb re-called the 5' RACE reads and catalogs CDR3 proteins one per entry, DNA excluded. The sample holds 550,000 to 600,000 distinct CDR3 sequences. General study results and limits: Each of about six donors carried dominant NKG2C+ clonotypes accounting for roughly 1.0-7.0% of CD8+ T cells. Several donors likewise had their CD3+CD56-NKG2C+ fraction led by these clonotypes.

Germline V gene data show CDR1 as MDHEN and CDR2 as SYDVKM. CDR3 size: 15 residues. This TCR derives from a man younger than 35 in good health. The chain couples TRBV28 to TRBJ2-1; TCRdb calls TRBD2, which cannot be checked without DNA. The sample comprised blood T cells: a sorted CD56 or NKG2C T cell subset, CD4+ or CD8+ T cells, or bulk PBMC T cells (not recorded which). This CDR3 reads CASFSLGSISNEQFF.